The sample holds a few counts of the clone carrying this T cell receptor beta chain. The CDR3 runs to 12 residues. From germline, CDR1 is SEHNR and CDR2 FQNEAQ (reference sequence). The V and J ends lost 6 bases and 12 bases respectively, with 17 bases between them. This sample stems from a study of blood T cells in healthy people across ages. The individuals who served as donors were healthy Caucasians living in Russia, aged roughly 6 to 100. PCR was performed a second time for about 7 to 11 cycles using a sample-barcoded 5' primer and a J-beta primer mix. TCRdb called the 5' RACE reads again in MiXCR, with one record for every CDR3 protein. The sample lists about 800,000 distinct CDR3 sequences; just under 25% were seen once. In addition, the sample was reused for a study of T cells of mothers and their children. That publication notes: The second PCR used the M1S primer, and this primer added sample barcodes and 2-4 random nucleotides.

The material sequenced was blood. The receptor comes from a boy younger than 18 in good health. The chain recombines TRBV7-9 with TRBJ1-1, with D unresolved. DNA of the CDR3: TGTGCCAGCAGAGCGGGGTCGGTGGGAACTTTCTTT. It translates to CASRAGSVGTFF. Filled out from reference TRBV7-9 and TRBJ1-1, the complete variable domain reads DTGVSQNPRHKITKRGQNVTFRCDPISEHNRLYWYRQTLGQGPEFLTYFQNEAQLEKSRLLSDRFSAERPKGSFSTLEIQRTEQGDSAMYLCASRAGSVGTFFGQGTRLTVV.